The following is a T cell receptor beta chain sequence with its context. Its antigen is currently not known. It has no much larger one-base neighbor in the sample; base qualities were not kept. The data were obtained in a study of CD8 T cells in Susac syndrome (dated by TCRdb to the late 2010s). With regard to the full study: Whether CD8+ T cell activation and differentiation in Susac syndrome was antigen driven was tested using repertoire sequencing. Paper-wide results and their limitations: The study acknowledged that relatively few individuals were included in the TCR sequencing and HLA analysis.

A distance of 11 bases separates the germline ends of V and J, which lose 1 base and 8 bases respectively. The CDR3 sequence holds 14 residues, the cysteine and phenylalanine included. Of all the DNA, just the CDR3 is kept, 42 bases in frame from base 1. CDR1 is given as LGHNA and CDR2 as YNFKEQ, both from the germline V gene. RNA was extracted with the RNeasy kit and 0.5 to 1 ug was reverse transcribed using random hexamers. The immunoSEQ multiplex PCR assay, covering 54 Vbeta and 13 Jbeta segments, was used to amplify TCR beta CDR3 regions. Bias from PCR amplification was corrected by using a synthetic template baseline for primer optimization and for computational correction. In the source study's methods: Reads were annotated to V, D and J genes according to IMGT and were analyzed with immunoSEQ Analyzer, with only productive sequences retained. Clonality was computed as one minus Shannon entropy normalized by log2 of the number of productive unique sequences. Public and private clones were assessed among the 100 most prevalent clones of each patient and control. A clone was defined as Susac-specific if it was absent from the healthy and MS cohorts, from more than 850 published viral clones and from other ImmuneACCESS disease sequences. Starting from the raw public reads, TCRdb applied fastp trimming at Q25, assembled clones with MiXCR and retained in-frame beta chains. Every entry covers one CDR3 protein and lists the most common genes and DNA from its rows. TCRdb assigned the V and J calls; the authors' analysis was not used. The sample table lists approximately 120,000 distinct CDR3 sequences, 90% to 98% of them with a count of one. Together, the top ten hold approximately 0.092% of the sample.

Peripheral blood CD8+ and CD4+ T cells from healthy donors, Susac syndrome patients and multiple sclerosis patients were profiled by high-throughput TCR beta sequencing. Healthy donors were age- and sex-matched controls. Bulk CD8+ and CD4+ T cells were purified magnetically by negative isolation, whereas CD8+ TEMRA cells were enriched by FACS. Blood was collected in EDTA tubes and processed within 24 hours, with PBMCs isolated through density gradient centrifugation. PBMCs intended for TCR sequencing were frozen in liquid nitrogen and were later thawed in a 37 degrees C water bath. The sorted or isolated CD4+, CD8+ and CD8+ TEMRA cells had a purity of 90% or higher.

Sequencing was performed on CD4+ T cells from PBMCs. The source is a human donor in good health. The chain links TRBV4-2 with TRBJ2-2; D gene: possibly TRBD1, on 6 matching bases. The CDR3 has the sequence CASSQGGGVGELFF. The DNA is TGTGCCAGCAGCCAAGGAGGGGGAGTTGGGGAGCTGTTTTTT.